The 4 T cell receptor beta chains reported below all come from one sample, sequenced in a study of radiotherapy plus CTLA-4 blockade in lung cancer. The protocol was immunoSEQ multiplex PCR, while the TCRdb copy is restricted to in-frame clones and leaves out a portion. The sample lists tens of thousands of clones; roughly 80% were seen once. The sequences come from peripheral blood, collected from a patient treated with radiotherapy plus ipilimumab. Source of these receptors: a human donor with non-small cell lung cancer who had stable disease on radiotherapy plus ipilimumab.

This sequence joins TRBV29-1 and TRBJ1-2, with TRBD1 matching over 9 bases. CDR3 length equals 13 residues. Trimming removed 5 bases from V and 3 bases from J; junction bases left unmatched: 4. Germline lookup yields CDR1 SQVTM and CDR2 ANQGSEA. As DNA, the CDR3 is TGCAGCGTTCCGACAGGGGGAGACTATGGCTACACCTTC. It yields the protein CSVPTGGDYGYTF.

This rearrangement joins TRBV9 to TRBJ1-1; D is ambiguous. CDR1 and CDR2 from the germline V gene are SGDLS and YYNGEE. The length of the CDR3 is 14 residues. Trimming took off 0 bases at V and 3 bases at J, with 9 bases between the two ends. CDR3 sequence: CASSVVSRDTEAFF. The CDR3 nucleotides read TGTGCCAGCAGCGTAGTGTCAAGGGACACTGAAGCTTTCTTT. Filled out from reference TRBV9 and TRBJ1-1, the complete variable domain reads DSGVTQTPKHLITATGQRVTLRCSPRSGDLSVYWYQQSLDQGLQFLIQYYNGEERAKGNILERFSAQQFPDLHSELNLSSLELGDSALYFCASSVVSRDTEAFFGQGTRLTVV.

The chain links TRBV6-1 to TRBJ2-7, with D tentatively TRBD1 (6 bases). The ends were cut back, 0 bases at V and 3 bases at J, with 12 bases in the middle. The CDR3 runs 15 residues. CDR1 is MNHNS, CDR2 SASEGT, per germline. The chain's CDR3 is CASSEAQGRGYEQYV. CDR3 coding DNA: TGTGCCAGCAGTGAAGCACAGGGTAGGGGCTACGAGCAGTACGTC.

The chain couples TRBV5-4 to TRBJ2-6; weak D call: TRBD2 (5 bases). This CDR3 has 15 amino acids. CDR1 is SGHNT and CDR2 is YYREEE in the germline V gene (reference sequence). V lost 4 bases to trimming and J lost 2 bases, with 10 bases between them. Here the CDR3 reads CASSQDLTGANVLTF. The CDR3, as DNA: TGTGCCAGCAGCCAGGACTTGACTGGGGCCAACGTCCTGACTTTC.